This entry features one TCR beta chain sequence. This entry is derived from a study of blood T cell repertoires in COVID-19. On the study more broadly: Some COVID-19 samples were acute and others convalescent; all came from the United States, Italy and Spain.

Method: immunoSEQ multiplex PCR; TCRdb's copy keeps in-frame clones and lacks some. This sample has approximately 290,000 clones, with about 93% found just once. The CDR3 covers 12 residues. V lost 5 bases and J 7 bases, leaving 11 bases between the germline ends. CDR1 is MDHEN, CDR2 SYDVKM, per germline. Across over 20 US areas, participants ranged in age from about 18 to 89 years. The V call is TRBV28, the J call TRBJ1-2; tentatively, D is TRBD1 (5 bases). The receptor was derived from a woman aged 25 to 39 who had recovered from COVID-19. The sample was PBMCs or T cells enriched from blood (not recorded which). The CDR3 nucleotides are TGTGCCAGCAGTGGAACCAGGGCTGGCTACACCTTC. It yields the protein CASSGTRAGYTF.